This T cell receptor (beta chain) was sequenced for a study of Ad26.COV2.S vaccination and SARS-CoV-2 variants. Study context: The study gave Ad26.COV2.S intramuscularly, once or twice 56 days apart.

Treatment described: over 15 received Ad26.COV2.S at low or high dose, single or two shots; 5 received placebo; per-sample allocation not given. After the first vaccine or placebo injection, samples were drawn on day 63. SARS-CoV-2 spike from the Wuhan strain was encoded by the vaccine, an Ad26 vector. This table comes from immunoSEQ multiplex PCR, and its TCRdb copy is limited to in-frame clones, with some not included. The data show about 390,000 clones, around nine tenths seen once. Study-wide results and caveats: It was found that vaccine and placebo recipients had similar non-spike TCR breadth. Total T cell responses may have been underestimated by the TCR breadth and depth analyses.

Trimming left V 6 bases short and J 4 bases short, with 12 bases between. The CDR3 is 13 residues long. As to this clone: The antigen is unknown.

The starting material was peripheral blood, obtained in a trial of Ad26.COV2.S vaccine versus placebo. The chain links TRBV12-3 or TRBV12-4 to TRBJ1-1; D is perhaps TRBD1 (5 bases). The receptor was derived from a person between 18 and 60 years old who received the Ad26.COV2.S COVID-19 vaccine or a placebo. DNA of the CDR3: TGTGCCAGCAGCTCCCTCGGGGCCACTGAAGCTTTCTTT. Translated: CASSSLGATEAFF.